The rows below give T cell receptor beta chains drawn from one sample of a study of post-analysis software for immune sequencing data. TCRdb re-called the PCR reads with MiXCR, one entry per CDR3 protein. The sample has 740,000 or so distinct CDR3 sequences, approximately 50% seen once. The sample taken for sequencing was blood. The source is a girl aged 10-17 years with multiple sclerosis. Each CDR3 is given with its conserved first and last residue. A D gene is named only where the DNA matches it firmly. Clone size appears in some rows only: once, few, many, or a class for an expanded clone.

J gene,D gene,V gene,clone size,CDR3 DNA,CDR3 protein
TRBJ1-5,TRBD1,TRBV5-1,.,TGCGCCAGCAGCTTGGACAGGGGGCCTGTGGATCAGCCCCAGCATTTT,CASSLDRGPVDQPQHF
TRBJ2-7,TRBD1,TRBV5-5,.,TGTGCCAGCAGCCCACTGGGACAGTTTTCCTACGAGCAGTACTTC,CASSPLGQFSYEQYF
TRBJ2-7,.,TRBV7-8,few,TGTGCCAGCAGCTTAACCAGCGGGTCTATCCAGTACTTC,CASSLTSGSIQYF
TRBJ2-6,TRBD1,TRBV2,.,TGTGCCAGCAACAACAGGGGGCCCTTGTCTGGGGCCAACGTCCTGACTTTC,CASNNRGPLSGANVLTF
TRBJ2-5,.,TRBV20-1,.,TGCAGTGCTAGAGATACAGCGCAAGAGACCCAGTACTTC,CSARDTAQETQYF
TRBJ2-4,.,TRBV7-9,few,TGTGCCAGCAGCCGGGACGTATTGAAAGCCAAAAACATTCAGTACTTC,CASSRDVLKAKNIQYF
TRBJ1-2,.,TRBV5-5,.,TGTGCCAGCAGCTTGGTTAGTCCGGCAGCTAACTATGGCTACACCTTC,CASSLVSPAANYGYTF
TRBJ1-4,.,TRBV7-2,few,TGTGCCAGCAGCCCCCCTGGGGCAGTTAATGAAAAACTGTTTTTT,CASSPPGAVNEKLFF
TRBJ2-3,.,TRBV12-3/TRBV12-4,many,TGTGCCAGCAGAAACACAGATACGCAGTATTTT,CASRNTDTQYF
TRBJ1-1,TRBD1,TRBV5-1,.,TGCGCCAGCAGCCTCAGGACAGGGGAAGAAGCTTTCTTT,CASSLRTGEEAFF
TRBJ2-3,.,TRBV5-1,.,TGCGCCAGTCGGGACGGATACACAGATACGCAGTATTTT,CASRDGYTDTQYF
TRBJ2-1,TRBD2,TRBV29-1,.,TGCAGCGCCGAGGGGCTAGCGGGAGTGGTGGTCAATGAGCAGTTCTTC,CSAEGLAGVVVNEQFF
TRBJ2-1,.,TRBV10-3,.,TGTGCCATCAACGCGGGATACAATGAGCAGTTCTTC,CAINAGYNEQFF
TRBJ2-5,.,TRBV5-1,.,TGCGCCAGCAGCTTGCCGGGGCAAGGGCAGTACTTC,CASSLPGQGQYF
TRBJ2-1,.,TRBV5-1,.,TGCGCCAGCAGCACTGGTGTTGGGGGATCCTACAATGAGCAGTTCTTC,CASSTGVGGSYNEQFF
TRBJ1-5,.,TRBV29-1,.,TGCAGCGTTGAAGTGACGCGGGGGCGCAGGCATTTT,CSVEVTRGRRHF
TRBJ1-2,.,TRBV29-1,.,TGCAGCGGGGCGGTAGGGAACTATGGCTACACCTTC,CSGAVGNYGYTF
TRBJ2-4,.,TRBV7-9,.,TGTGCCAGCAGCCCGAAGGAGGCTATCGTTGAAAACATTCAGTACTTC,CASSPKEAIVENIQYF
TRBJ2-1,.,TRBV7-9,.,TGTGCCAGCAGCTTAACAAGAACAGGTACCCAGTTCTTC,CASSLTRTGTQFF
TRBJ2-5,TRBD1,TRBV25-1,.,TGTGCCAGCAGTATAACAGGGGAACGCGAGACCCAGTACTTC,CASSITGERETQYF
TRBJ1-1,.,TRBV23-1,.,TGCGCCAGCAGTAATTACAGGGCCATGAACACTGAAGCTTTCTTT,CASSNYRAMNTEAFF
TRBJ2-1,TRBD2,TRBV6-1,.,TGTGCCAGCAACGGACTAGCGGGAGGCCGAAGCTCCTACAATGAGCAGTTCTTC,CASNGLAGGRSSYNEQFF